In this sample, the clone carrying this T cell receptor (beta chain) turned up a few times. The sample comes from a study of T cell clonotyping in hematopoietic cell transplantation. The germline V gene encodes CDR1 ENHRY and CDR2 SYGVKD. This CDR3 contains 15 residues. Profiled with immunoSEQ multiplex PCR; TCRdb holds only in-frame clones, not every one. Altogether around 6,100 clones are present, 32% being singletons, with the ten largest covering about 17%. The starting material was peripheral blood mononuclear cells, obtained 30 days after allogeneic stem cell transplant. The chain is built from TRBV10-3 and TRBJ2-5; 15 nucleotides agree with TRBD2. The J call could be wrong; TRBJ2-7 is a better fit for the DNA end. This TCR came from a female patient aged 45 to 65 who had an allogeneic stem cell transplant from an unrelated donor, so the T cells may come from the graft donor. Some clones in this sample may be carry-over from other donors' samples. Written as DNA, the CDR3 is TGTGCCATCAGGGGAGGGACTAGCGGGGGGAGCGAGCAGTACTTC. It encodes CAIRGGTSGGSEQYF.